The entry below describes one T cell receptor (beta chain). Libraries were prepared by immunoSEQ multiplex PCR; TCRdb keeps only in-frame clonotypes and omits some of them. Of about 160,000 clones listed, about 80% were seen once; the top ten hold 8.1%. This entry comes from a study of blood T cell repertoires in COVID-19. From germline, CDR1 is SGHNT and CDR2 YYREEE (reference sequence). Between the trimmed V and J ends, which lost 2 bases and 2 bases, there was a span of 10 bases. CDR3 length: 14 amino acids. The source material was peripheral blood. This sequence originates from a man between 60 and 75 years old with acute or convalescent COVID-19. V and J are TRBV5-4 and TRBJ1-1, with D perhaps TRBD1 (6 bases). The CDR3 reads CASSFPGDNTEAFF. CDR3 bases: TGTGCCAGCAGCTTTCCAGGGGATAACACTGAAGCTTTCTTT.